This TCR beta chain is from a study of T cell clonotyping in hematopoietic cell transplantation (dated by TCRdb to about 2021). Background for the entire study: Pretransplant samples from recipients were collected after cytoreduction. The study collected around 150 blood samples from approximately 32 consecutive transplant recipients and their related donors. Recruitment of patients was conducted between late 2015 and 2017, and follow-up was continued until late 2020 or death. General findings and caveats noted by the study authors: The sample size was limited, and CD4 and CD8 repertoire contributions could not be separated because cells were not sorted. After transplant, TCR diversity in recipients dropped, and pathologically expanded clonotypes climbed progressively between day 30 and day 180. Donor and pretransplant recipient Inverse Simpson Index values predicted broader posttransplant TCR repertoire diversity. Only a small fraction of recipient repertoires overlapped donor repertoires, with over 97% appearing de novo at the given depth.

Trimming removed 5 bases from V and 3 bases from J, leaving 10 bases between the germline ends. The CDR3 covers 14 residues, taking in both the cysteine and the phenylalanine. The kept DNA is CDR3 alone, 42 bases in frame from the first base. CDR1 and CDR2 are read off the germline V gene as MNHEY and SVGAGI. In the case of this clone: Its antigen is not yet known. No base quality values were provided; no much bigger clone lies one nucleotide off.

The immunoSEQ assay, a bias-controlled multiplex PCR using V- and J-specific primers, was used to amplify TCR beta CDR3 regions from genomic DNA. In a second PCR step, a proprietary barcode and Illumina adapter sequences were attached to the CDR3 amplicons. An Illumina MiSeq instrument was used for sequencing of the CDR3 libraries. For the original study's pipeline: Export and quality control were handled in immunoSEQ Analyzer 3.0, while downstream analyses relied on R Bioconductor and Immunarch. Repertoire metrics were calculated using only productive rearrangements within the normalized downsampled data set. Pathologically expanded clonotypes were defined as those larger than 5 templates in the normalized cohort. The Inverse Simpson Index served as the measure of repertoire diversity. To capture all clonotypes, the CMV-specificity analyses were run on the non-normalized data set. TCRdb took this table from immuneACCESS and kept in-frame rearrangements with V and J called. Such tables lack part of the clones; where checked against another copy, unresolved V genes explain under half of the gap, and the rest is unexplained. That table supplies the V and J calls and clone size; D and trimming were determined from the DNA. In this sample the table shows over 45,000 clones, 85% to 90% of which occur a single time. In total, the top ten clones hold just under 6% of the sample.

What this sample's time point label stands for: recipient sample about 28 days before transplant, after cytoreduction. Blood from recipients was drawn roughly 28 days before transplant, then again at days 30, 100 and 180 after transplant. Nuclei Lysis Solution was used to extract genomic DNA from fresh or cryopreserved unfractionated peripheral blood mononuclear cells. Sequenced material: peripheral blood mononuclear cells, taken before stem cell transplant. This receptor was identified in a man aged 60 to 69 with biphenotypic leukemia. Some clones in this sample may be carry-over from other donors' samples. The rearranged chain carries TRBV6-5 and TRBJ2-2; a tentative D match to TRBD1 spans 5 bases. The sequenced DNA: TGTGCCAGCAGTACAGGTTTCGACACCGGGGAGCTGTTTTTT. Its amino acids are CASSTGFDTGELFF.